This TCR beta chain was identified during a study of vaccination and CD4 T cells after COVID-19. Study overall: Researchers treated cells with overlapping spike peptides taken from SARS-CoV-2, HCoV-NL63, HCoV-OC43 and HCoV-229E.

The treatment: approximately 11-day PBMC culture with coronavirus spike peptide pools or control peptides (ViraFEST assay). Sequenced with the Oncomine TCR Beta short-read assay was DNA taken from cultured CD4+ T cells. TCRdb recomputed calls from the PCR reads with MiXCR, one row per CDR3 protein. The sample has more than 7,000 distinct CDR3 sequences, 48% seen once. For this clonotype: No antigen is known for it.

CDR3 length: 15 amino acids. V gave up 2 bases and J gave up 6 bases, with 16 bases separating them. CDR1 KGHSH and CDR2 LQKENI come from the germline V gene. General study results and limits: The study sampled relatively few convalescent patients and omitted early post-infection timepoints.

V and J are TRBV18 and TRBJ1-2; D possibly corresponds to TRBD1 (5 bases). This receptor was taken from a human donor who had recovered from COVID-19. Sequencing was done on a sample of CD4+ T cells from blood, cultured in vitro. CDR3 bases: TGTGCCAGCTCACCAAGCGCGGGGCGCGGAAATGGCTACACCTTC. It specifies CASSPSAGRGNGYTF.